This T cell receptor (beta chain) was captured by sequencing in a study of T cell responses to AZD1222 COVID-19 vaccine. The study's findings and limits: The study found Spike-specific TCR breadth and depth rose after two AZD1222 doses. The donors showed a predominance of white British ancestry and of females, with possible underestimation of clonal diversity.

There are 15 residues in the CDR3. V lost 0 bases and J lost 5; bases outside the gene matches: 9. Per the germline V gene, CDR1 is GTSNPN and CDR2 is SVGIG (reference sequence). Sequenced by immunoSEQ multiplex PCR; TCRdb stores in-frame clones only, minus some. This table holds about 120,000 clones, roughly 88% found once. Regarding this clone: Its cognate antigen is unknown.

This receptor was identified in an adult in good health. The source material was peripheral blood, sampled on day 0 of MenACWY control vaccination. The chain links TRBV30 to TRBJ2-7; 8 bases match TRBD1. CDR3 in amino acids: CAWSVEARGRDEQYF. The CDR3 DNA sequence: TGTGCCTGGAGTGTAGAGGCCAGGGGGCGCGACGAGCAGTACTTC.